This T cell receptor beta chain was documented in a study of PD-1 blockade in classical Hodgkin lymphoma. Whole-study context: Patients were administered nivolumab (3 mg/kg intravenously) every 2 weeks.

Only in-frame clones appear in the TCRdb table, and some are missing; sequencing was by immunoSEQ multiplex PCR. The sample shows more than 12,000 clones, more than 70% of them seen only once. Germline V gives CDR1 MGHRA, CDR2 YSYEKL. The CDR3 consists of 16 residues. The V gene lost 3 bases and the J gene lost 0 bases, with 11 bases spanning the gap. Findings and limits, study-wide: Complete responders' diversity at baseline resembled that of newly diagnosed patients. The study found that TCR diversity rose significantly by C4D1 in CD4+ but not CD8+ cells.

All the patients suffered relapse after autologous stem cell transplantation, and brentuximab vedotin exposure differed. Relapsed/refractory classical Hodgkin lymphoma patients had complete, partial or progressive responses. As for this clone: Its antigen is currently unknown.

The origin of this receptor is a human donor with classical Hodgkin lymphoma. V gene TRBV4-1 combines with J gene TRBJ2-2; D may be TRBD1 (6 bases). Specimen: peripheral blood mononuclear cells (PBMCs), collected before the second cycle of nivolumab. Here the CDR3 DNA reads TGCGCCAGCAGCCACCTCAGGGGAGCGAACACCGGGGAGCTGTTTTTT. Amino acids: CASSHLRGANTGELFF.